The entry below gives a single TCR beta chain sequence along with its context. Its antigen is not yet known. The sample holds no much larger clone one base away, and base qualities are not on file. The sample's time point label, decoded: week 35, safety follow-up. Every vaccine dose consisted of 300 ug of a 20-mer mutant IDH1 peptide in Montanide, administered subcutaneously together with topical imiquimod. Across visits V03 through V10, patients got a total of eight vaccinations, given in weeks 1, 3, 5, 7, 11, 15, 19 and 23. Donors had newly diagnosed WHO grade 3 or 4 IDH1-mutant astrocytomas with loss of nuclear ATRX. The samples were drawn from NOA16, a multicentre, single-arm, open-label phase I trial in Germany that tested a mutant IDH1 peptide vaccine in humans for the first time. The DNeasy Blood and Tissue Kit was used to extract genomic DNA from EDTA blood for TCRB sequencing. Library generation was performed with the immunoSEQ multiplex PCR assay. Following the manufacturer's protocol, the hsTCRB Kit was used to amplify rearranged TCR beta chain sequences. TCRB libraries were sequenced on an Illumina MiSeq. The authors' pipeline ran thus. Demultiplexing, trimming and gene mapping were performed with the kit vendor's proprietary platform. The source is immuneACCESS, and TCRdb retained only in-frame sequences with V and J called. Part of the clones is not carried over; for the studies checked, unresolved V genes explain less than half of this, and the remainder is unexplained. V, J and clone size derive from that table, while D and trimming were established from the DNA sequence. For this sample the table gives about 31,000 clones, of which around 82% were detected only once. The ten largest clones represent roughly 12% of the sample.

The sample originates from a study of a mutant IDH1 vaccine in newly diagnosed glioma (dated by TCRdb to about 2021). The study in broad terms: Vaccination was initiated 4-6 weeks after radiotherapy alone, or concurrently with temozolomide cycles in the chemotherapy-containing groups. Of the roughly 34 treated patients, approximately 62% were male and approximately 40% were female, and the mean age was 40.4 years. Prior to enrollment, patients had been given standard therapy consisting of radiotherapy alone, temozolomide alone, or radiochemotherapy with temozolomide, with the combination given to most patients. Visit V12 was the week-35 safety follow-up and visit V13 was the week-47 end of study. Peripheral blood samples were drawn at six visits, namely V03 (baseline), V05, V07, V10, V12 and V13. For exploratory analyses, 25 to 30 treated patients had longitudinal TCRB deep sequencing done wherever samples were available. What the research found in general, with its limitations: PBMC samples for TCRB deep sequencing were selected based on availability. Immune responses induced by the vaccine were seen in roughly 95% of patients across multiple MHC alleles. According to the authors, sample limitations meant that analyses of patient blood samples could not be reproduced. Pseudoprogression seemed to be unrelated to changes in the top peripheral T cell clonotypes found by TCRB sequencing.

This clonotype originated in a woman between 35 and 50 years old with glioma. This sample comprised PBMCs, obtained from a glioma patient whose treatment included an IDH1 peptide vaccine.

The DNA reads as follows: TGTGCCAGCAGTTTCCCGACAGGGGGCGCTGCTTCACCCCTCCACTTT. It translates to CASSFPTGGAASPLHF. The rearrangement joined TRBV7-9 to TRBJ1-6; TRBD1 fits 10 bases in the junction. Taken from the germline V gene (reference sequence), the CDR1 and CDR2 loops are SEHNR and FQNEAQ. Including cysteine and phenylalanine, the CDR3 has 16 amino acids. The kept DNA is CDR3 alone, 48 bases in frame from the first base. V and J are trimmed by 6 bases and 9 bases, and the gene matches miss 11 bases of the junction.